These 22 T cell receptor beta chains share one sample of origin, sequenced in a study of T cell responses to AZD1222 COVID-19 vaccine. Produced via immunoSEQ multiplex PCR; TCRdb's table is partial and in-frame only. The profile shows 90,000 to 130,000 clones, roughly four fifths of them singletons. Sequencing was performed on peripheral blood, taken on day 0 of AZD1222 vaccination. The receptors shown here come from an adult in good health.

The chain has TRBV6-6 and TRBJ2-5, with 7 bases identical to TRBD1. J was trimmed by 7 bases and V by 6 bases; bases with no gene match: 11. There are 14 residues in the CDR3. Germline values: CDR1 MNHNY, CDR2 SVGAGI (reference sequence). The CDR3 sequence is CASRDPGQASTQYF. The CDR3 DNA sequence: TGTGCCAGCAGAGACCCCGGACAGGCCTCGACCCAGTACTTC.

The gene calls are TRBV19 and TRBJ1-4; a possible D gene is TRBD1 (5 bases). The CDR3 is 14 residues long. Germline V lookup: CDR1 LNHDA, CDR2 SQIVND (reference sequence). With 3 bases removed from V and 7 bases from J, the gap between germline ends came to 12 bases. The CDR3: CASSMGIGTEKLFF. In DNA form, the CDR3 reads TGTGCCAGTAGTATGGGAATAGGGACTGAAAAACTGTTTTTT.

In nucleotides, the CDR3 is TGTGCCAGCTCACCTTCCTCCAGCGGGGGGACCCAGTACTTC. It yields the protein CASSPSSSGGTQYF. The chain carries TRBV18 and TRBJ2-5; 8 bases agree with TRBD2. Looked up from germline, CDR1 is KGHSH and CDR2 is LQKENI. This CDR3 region has 14 residues. V dropped 3 bases and J dropped 7; count of bases not matched to a gene: 7.

Only one count was recorded for this clone. CDR3 residues: CASSLLRDSTDTQYF. In DNA, the CDR3 is TGTGCCAGCAGCCTCCTGCGAGACAGCACAGATACGCAGTATTTT. The chain recombines TRBV9 with TRBJ2-3; D ambiguous. V shed 4 bases and J shed 0 bases, with 12 bases lying between them. The CDR3 totals 15 residues. The V gene's germline CDR1 is SGDLS and CDR2 YYNGEE.

The chain combines TRBV18 with TRBJ2-1; 9 nucleotides line up with TRBD1. V lost 4 bases, J lost 7 bases, and 11 bases stayed unmatched. CDR1 is KGHSH and CDR2 is LQKENI in the germline V gene. The CDR3 runs 16 residues. Written as DNA, the CDR3 is TGTGCCAGCTCACGTGACCCGGGACAGGGATTGAATGAGCAGTTCTTC. Its translation is CASSRDPGQGLNEQFF.

CDR3: CASSLVPPSTDTGELFF. For the CDR3, the DNA is TGCGCCAGCAGCTTGGTCCCGCCCTCGACCGACACCGGGGAGCTGTTTTTT. The chain links TRBV5-1 to TRBJ2-2; D is undetermined. Germline V lookup: CDR1 SGHRS, CDR2 YFSETQ. V was trimmed by 0 bases and J by 3 bases, leaving 15 bases between them. CDR3 length equals 17 residues.

The rearrangement joins TRBV3-1 (or the pseudogene TRBV3-2) to TRBJ2-7; possibly TRBD2 for D (6 bases). The germline gives CDR1 LGHDT, CDR2 YNNKEL (reference sequence). Trimming stripped 6 bases from V and 5 bases from J, with 20 bases between. CDR3 size: 15 residues. As DNA, the CDR3 is TGTGCCAGCAGTCCTTTACTAGCAAGGCGGGACGAGCAGTACTTC. It is translated as CASSPLLARRDEQYF.

This rearrangement joins TRBV7-9 to TRBJ2-2; 12 nucleotides align to TRBD2. The germline V gene has CDR1 SEHNR and CDR2 FQNEAQ (reference sequence). The CDR3 extends over 18 amino acids. V lost 3 bases, J lost 0 bases, and 5 bases stayed unmatched. The DNA for the CDR3 is TGTGCCAGCAGCTTTCTAGCGGGAGGGCTAACGAACACCGGGGAGCTGTTTTTT. It encodes CASSFLAGGLTNTGELFF.

This clone was found once. The J gene is TRBJ2-3, the V gene TRBV5-4; 9 nucleotides match TRBD1. CDR1 is SGHNT, CDR2 YYREEE, per germline (reference sequence). The CDR3 has 15 amino acids. V lost 2 bases and J lost 4; bases outside the gene matches: 5. The CDR3 DNA reads TGTGCCAGCAGCTTTCGGACAGGGGCCGCAGATACGCAGTATTTT. Translation gives CASSFRTGAADTQYF.

The chain combines TRBV24-1 with TRBJ1-2, with D hard to call. Trimming removed 1 base at V and 4 bases at J, with 3 bases between. Germline values: CDR1 KGHDR, CDR2 SFDVKD. This CDR3 is built from 12 residues. CDR3 sequence: CATSDFPYGYTF. DNA for the CDR3: TGTGCCACCAGTGATTTTCCCTATGGCTACACCTTC.

The chain employs TRBV25-1 and TRBJ2-1; D perhaps matches TRBD1 (6 bases). The V gene lost 4 bases and the J gene lost 8 bases, with 18 bases spanning the gap. Germline V gene sequence: CDR1 MGHDK, CDR2 SYGVNS. This CDR3 comprises 15 residues. CDR3 loop: CASSGAWQGSDEQFF. The CDR3 nucleotides are TGTGCCAGCAGTGGGGCCTGGCAGGGGTCAGATGAGCAGTTCTTC. Filled out from reference TRBV25-1 and TRBJ2-1, the complete variable domain reads EADIYQTPRYLVIGTGKKITLECSQTMGHDKMYWYQQDPGMELHLIHYSYGVNSTEKGDLSSESTVSRIRTEHFPLTLESARPSHTSQYLCASSGAWQGSDEQFFGPGTRLTVL.

V is TRBV5-4 and J is TRBJ2-5; D assignment may be TRBD1 or TRBD2 (5 bases each). The V gene's germline CDR1 is SGHNT and CDR2 YYREEE (reference sequence). The CDR3 loop spans 14 amino acids. V shed 4 bases and J shed 5 bases, with 15 bases lying between them. The CDR3, as DNA: TGTGCCAGCAGCCCCGGGGCCACCGGTGAGACCCAGTACTTC. Its translation: CASSPGATGETQYF.

V gene TRBV7-9 combines with J gene TRBJ1-1; 8 bases agree with TRBD1. Germline V gene lookup returns CDR1 SEHNR and CDR2 FQNEAQ (reference sequence). CDR3 size: 15 residues. V was pared by 3 bases and J by 4 bases, with 7 bases of the junction left unmatched. The CDR3 DNA reads as TGTGCCAGCAGCTTTTCGGGACAGGTGGCCACTGAAGCTTTCTTT. Translating it yields CASSFSGQVATEAFF.

The chain couples TRBV6-6 to TRBJ1-5; 10 nucleotides align to TRBD1. The length of the CDR3 is 17 residues. V lost 5 bases, J lost 2 bases, and 9 bases stayed unmatched. CDR1 is MNHNY and CDR2 is SVGAGI in the germline V gene (reference sequence). The CDR3 nucleotides read TGTGCCAGCAGTCCGGGACAGGGGATAACGGGCAATCAGCCCCAGCATTTT. Translating gives CASSPGQGITGNQPQHF.

The rearrangement joins TRBV9 to TRBJ2-5; 13 bases agree with TRBD2. The germline gives CDR1 SGDLS, CDR2 YYNGEE. Trimming took 0 bases from V and 1 from J; bases not matched to a gene: 9. CDR3 length: 19 residues. CDR3 loop: CASSVGSSGLAGAQETQYF. The CDR3, as DNA: TGTGCCAGCAGCGTAGGCTCTTCAGGACTAGCGGGGGCCCAAGAGACCCAGTACTTC.

The J gene is TRBJ2-7, the V gene TRBV6-2 or TRBV6-3, with 10 bases aligning to TRBD2. Germline V gene sequence: CDR1 MNHEY, CDR2 SVGEGT. The CDR3 covers 16 residues. Trimming removed 6 bases from V and 0 bases from J; junction bases left unmatched: 8. CDR3 residues: CASSQRAGGSSYEQYF. The CDR3 DNA sequence: TGTGCCAGCAGCCAGAGAGCGGGGGGGAGCTCCTACGAGCAGTACTTC.

V is TRBV5-1 and J is TRBJ1-6; no definite D call. Germline V gives CDR1 SGHRS, CDR2 YFSETQ. V was pared by 2 bases and J by 5 bases, with 8 bases between. The length of the CDR3 is 14 residues. CDR3 sequence reads: CASSFEFDNSPLHF. In DNA, the CDR3 is TGCGCCAGCAGCTTCGAGTTCGATAATTCACCCCTCCACTTT.

The chain recombines TRBV19 with TRBJ2-6; D gene ambiguous. The CDR3 totals 16 residues. V gave up 4 bases and J gave up 0 bases, with 10 bases separating them. The V gene's germline CDR1 is LNHDA and CDR2 SQIVND (reference sequence). CDR3 sequence reads: CASSKPHGSGANVLTF. Written as DNA, the CDR3 is TGTGCCAGTAGTAAACCCCACGGCTCTGGGGCCAACGTCCTGACTTTC.

V usage is TRBV12-3 or TRBV12-4 and J usage is TRBJ1-5; D possibly corresponds to TRBD1 (5 bases). The CDR3 extends over 13 amino acids. The V and J ends lost 2 bases and 7 bases respectively, with 9 bases between them. The CDR3 reads CASSLQGRQPQHF. CDR3 DNA sequence: TGTGCCAGCAGTTTACAGGGAAGGCAGCCCCAGCATTTT.

This clone was seen just once. This sequence joins TRBV7-3 and TRBJ1-2; TRBD1 aligns across 10 bases. The CDR3 runs 13 residues. The germline V gene has CDR1 SGHTA and CDR2 FQGTGA. V lost 5 bases to trimming and J lost 8 bases; unmatched junction nucleotides: 5. Here the CDR3 reads CASSLGTGEGYTF. CDR3 nucleotides: TGTGCCAGCAGCCTTGGGACAGGGGAAGGCTACACCTTC.

V gene TRBV14 combines with J gene TRBJ1-1; 8 bases are shared with TRBD1. CDR1 is SGHDN and CDR2 is FVKESK in the germline V gene. The CDR3 extends over 14 amino acids. The V segment lost 0 bases and the J segment 7 bases; nucleotides outside the gene matches: 4. This CDR3 is CASSQDRGLFEAFF. The CDR3, as DNA: TGTGCCAGCAGCCAAGACAGGGGGCTCTTTGAAGCTTTCTTT.

Only a few counts were recorded for this clone. V and J are TRBV28 and TRBJ1-2; TRBD1 matches 9 bases. Trimming removed 7 bases from V and 4 bases from J; junction bases left unmatched: 10. The CDR3 runs 15 residues. The germline CDR1 and CDR2 sequences are MDHEN and SYDVKM. In DNA, the CDR3 is TGTGCCAGCACCCAGACAGGGGGAAGAATCTATGGCTACACCTTC. This sequence encodes CASTQTGGRIYGYTF.